The clone carrying this T cell receptor beta chain was counted between two and nine times. Its antigen remains unknown. This record belongs to a study of CD8 T cells in ankylosing spondylitis. Overall study findings and caveats: Some of the motif variants had earlier been found in reactive arthritis patients' fluid and blood. The study looked at matched synovial fluid samples from ankylosing spondylitis patients. Disease-linked clones were reported to be significantly enriched there. Researchers report that disease-linked clones proved CD8+ and relatively rare in peripheral blood.

Libraries of TCR beta came from quantitative 5'-RACE with molecular barcodes. One entry per CDR3 protein, called by TCRdb with MiXCR from the 5' RACE reads. The sample lists about 260,000 distinct CDR3 sequences, 15% to 25% seen once, with roughly 8% in the top ten. CDR1 DFQATT and CDR2 SNEGSKA come from the germline V gene (reference sequence). After removal of 0 bases from V and 1 base from J, the junction contained 5 bases not matched to a gene. CDR3 size: 16 residues. Sequences were obtained from blood, either unsorted or a sorted T cell fraction (not recorded which). The TCR sequence derives from a male donor with ankylosing spondylitis or in good health (not recorded which). The chain links TRBV20-1 to TRBJ2-3, with 9 bases identical to TRBD2. DNA of the CDR3: TGCAGTGCTAGAGACTCACTAGCGGGCCGCACAGATACGCAGTATTTT. Translation: CSARDSLAGRTDTQYF.